A selection of T cell receptor beta chains follows, all from one sample in a study of shared clonotypes between healthy human individuals. The table came from immunoSEQ multiplex PCR; TCRdb's copy has only in-frame clones and leaves some out. The sample yields about 1,900,000 clones, roughly 94% seen once. Input material: naive CD8+ T cells sorted from blood. Source of these receptors: a man younger than 35 in good health. Both conserved end residues are part of each CDR3. The D gene is left open where the match is weak. Where a row states a size, it is once, few, many or the class of an expanded clone; other rows omit it.

D gene: TRBD1
V gene: TRBV7-9
clone size: .
J gene: TRBJ1-4
CDR3 DNA: TGTGCCAGCAGCTTAGAAGACGACAGGGTACGTGAAAAACTGTTTTTT
CDR3 protein: CASSLEDDRVREKLFF

D gene: TRBD1
V gene: TRBV4-1
clone size: once
J gene: TRBJ2-7
CDR3 DNA: TGCGCCAGCAGCCATCCGGGGACAGGGAGTCTCGAGCAGTACTTC
CDR3 protein: CASSHPGTGSLEQYF

D gene: .
V gene: TRBV7-9
clone size: .
J gene: TRBJ1-4
CDR3 DNA: TGTGCCAGCAGCTTAGCAACAGGCCCAACTAATGAAAAACTGTTTTTT
CDR3 protein: CASSLATGPTNEKLFF

D gene: TRBD1
V gene: TRBV5-8
clone size: .
J gene: TRBJ2-7
CDR3 DNA: TGTGCCAGCAGCTTCAGGGGGATTGGGGAGCAGTACTTC
CDR3 protein: CASSFRGIGEQYF

D gene: .
V gene: TRBV19
clone size: .
J gene: TRBJ1-2
CDR3 DNA: TGTGCCAGTGGGACGGACCACTATGGCTACACCTTC
CDR3 protein: CASGTDHYGYTF

D gene: .
V gene: TRBV28
clone size: once
J gene: TRBJ1-1
CDR3 DNA: TGTGCCAGCAGTTGGGCGGGAGAGACTGAAGCTTTCTTT
CDR3 protein: CASSWAGETEAFF

D gene: .
V gene: TRBV19
clone size: .
J gene: TRBJ2-7
CDR3 DNA: TGTGCCAGTAGTATAGCCCTAGCCCCCTACGAGCAGTACTTC
CDR3 protein: CASSIALAPYEQYF

D gene: TRBD2
V gene: TRBV7-9
clone size: .
J gene: TRBJ2-1
CDR3 DNA: TGTGCCAGCAGCTTAATAACTAGCGGAAGCTTCGGTGAGCAGTTCTTC
CDR3 protein: CASSLITSGSFGEQFF

D gene: .
V gene: TRBV5-1
clone size: .
J gene: TRBJ2-7
CDR3 DNA: TGCGCCAGCAGTGAGGGGGATTCGGGCAGCCCCGGTCAGTACTTC
CDR3 protein: CASSEGDSGSPGQYF

D gene: .
V gene: TRBV4-1
clone size: .
J gene: TRBJ2-1
CDR3 DNA: TGCGCCAGCAGCCAGGATTACAATGAGCAGTTCTTC
CDR3 protein: CASSQDYNEQFF

D gene: .
V gene: TRBV4-1
clone size: .
J gene: TRBJ1-4
CDR3 DNA: TGCGCCAGCAGCCAAGACGGCCGGATTGCAACTAATGAAAAACTGTTTTTT
CDR3 protein: CASSQDGRIATNEKLFF

D gene: TRBD1
V gene: TRBV7-9
clone size: once
J gene: TRBJ1-3
CDR3 DNA: TGTGCCAGCAGCCCCCACCCGGGACAGGGGACTGGAAACACCATATATTTT
CDR3 protein: CASSPHPGQGTGNTIYF

D gene: .
V gene: TRBV27
clone size: .
J gene: TRBJ2-7
CDR3 DNA: TGTGCCAGCAGAAAGGGCTCACCCTCCTACGAGCAGTACTTC
CDR3 protein: CASRKGSPSYEQYF

D gene: .
V gene: TRBV14
clone size: .
J gene: TRBJ2-7
CDR3 DNA: TGTGCCAGCAGCCAACTCGACTCCTACGAGCAGTACTTC
CDR3 protein: CASSQLDSYEQYF

D gene: TRBD1
V gene: TRBV5-6
clone size: .
J gene: TRBJ1-1
CDR3 DNA: TGTGCCAGCAGCTGGGAACAGGGGGCGAACACTGAAGCTTTCTTT
CDR3 protein: CASSWEQGANTEAFF

D gene: TRBD2
V gene: TRBV9
clone size: .
J gene: TRBJ2-5
CDR3 DNA: TGTGCCAGCAGCGAAGGGGGGGGAAGGACTAGCTGGGAGACCCAGTACTTC
CDR3 protein: CASSEGGGRTSWETQYF

D gene: .
V gene: TRBV6-5
clone size: once
J gene: TRBJ1-1
CDR3 DNA: TGTGCCACCCAATACCGAGGCAGGCCTGAAGCTTTCTTT
CDR3 protein: CATQYRGRPEAFF

D gene: .
V gene: TRBV28
clone size: .
J gene: TRBJ2-2
CDR3 DNA: TGTGCCAGCAGTTTCCCATTTGAGGCTGAAACCGGGGAGCTGTTTTTT
CDR3 protein: CASSFPFEAETGELFF

D gene: TRBD1
V gene: TRBV13
clone size: .
J gene: TRBJ2-1
CDR3 DNA: TGTGCCAGCAGCTCAGGACAGGGGTTATATGAGCAGTTCTTC
CDR3 protein: CASSSGQGLYEQFF

D gene: .
V gene: TRBV7-9
clone size: .
J gene: TRBJ2-5
CDR3 DNA: TGTGCCTGCGGTGGCCTGAAGGAGACCCAGTACTTC
CDR3 protein: CACGGLKETQYF

D gene: .
V gene: TRBV14
clone size: .
J gene: TRBJ2-3
CDR3 DNA: TGTGCCAGCAGCCAAGTTGCAGATACGCAGTATTTT
CDR3 protein: CASSQVADTQYF

D gene: .
V gene: TRBV27
clone size: .
J gene: TRBJ1-2
CDR3 DNA: TGTGCCAGCAGTTTTGAGGCAGGGGCCCCCTATGGCTACACCTTC
CDR3 protein: CASSFEAGAPYGYTF

D gene: .
V gene: TRBV18
clone size: .
J gene: TRBJ1-2
CDR3 DNA: TGTGCCAGCTCACCGGACCCTAACTATGGCTACACCTTC
CDR3 protein: CASSPDPNYGYTF

D gene: .
V gene: TRBV10-3
clone size: .
J gene: TRBJ2-7
CDR3 DNA: TGTGCCATCAGCCCTGGACAGTCCTACGAGCAGTACTTC
CDR3 protein: CAISPGQSYEQYF

D gene: TRBD1
V gene: TRBV27
clone size: .
J gene: TRBJ2-7
CDR3 DNA: TGTGCCAGCAGTCCCACAGGGGGTGCTACCTACGAGCAGTACTTC
CDR3 protein: CASSPTGGATYEQYF

D gene: .
V gene: TRBV7-9
clone size: .
J gene: TRBJ2-3
CDR3 DNA: TGTGCCAGCAGCTTGTCTAGCGGCACAGATACGCAGTATTTT
CDR3 protein: CASSLSSGTDTQYF

D gene: .
V gene: TRBV28
clone size: .
J gene: TRBJ1-5
CDR3 DNA: TGTGCCAGCAGTTCAGCCTCCAACAATCAGCCCCAGCATTTT
CDR3 protein: CASSSASNNQPQHF

D gene: .
V gene: TRBV27
clone size: .
J gene: TRBJ2-7
CDR3 DNA: TGTGCCAGCAGTTTGAGGACAGACCACTACGAGCAGTACTTC
CDR3 protein: CASSLRTDHYEQYF

D gene: .
V gene: TRBV2
clone size: .
J gene: TRBJ1-1
CDR3 DNA: TGTGCCAGCACTCTATCCGGGACCTCAAACGGGGCTTTCTTT
CDR3 protein: CASTLSGTSNGAFF

D gene: .
V gene: TRBV10-2
clone size: .
J gene: TRBJ1-5
CDR3 DNA: TGCGCCAGCGGTCAGGGAGCTCAGCCCCAGCATTTT
CDR3 protein: CASGQGAQPQHF

D gene: TRBD2
V gene: TRBV25-1
clone size: .
J gene: TRBJ2-1
CDR3 DNA: TGTGCCAGCAGTCCATTAGCGGGGCTTGCTTACAATGAGCAGTTCTTC
CDR3 protein: CASSPLAGLAYNEQFF

D gene: TRBD2
V gene: TRBV27
clone size: .
J gene: TRBJ2-1
CDR3 DNA: TGTGCCAGCAGTTTAGCGGGGGGGGCATACAATGAGCAGTTCTTC
CDR3 protein: CASSLAGGAYNEQFF

D gene: .
V gene: TRBV28
clone size: .
J gene: TRBJ2-7
CDR3 DNA: TGTGCCAGCAGCCAACACCTGGGGGCAGTAAACGAGCAGTACTTC
CDR3 protein: CASSQHLGAVNEQYF

D gene: TRBD1
V gene: TRBV13
clone size: .
J gene: TRBJ1-2
CDR3 DNA: TGTGCCAGCAGCTTTACCGAAGGGATCCGGGACAGGTACGAAAAGGCAGAGGGCTACACCTTC
CDR3 protein: CASSFTEGIRDRYEKAEGYTF

D gene: TRBD2
V gene: TRBV5-1
clone size: once
J gene: TRBJ2-5
CDR3 DNA: TGCGCCAGCAGCCCTGGGACTAGCGGGATGATCGGAGAGACCCAGTACTTC
CDR3 protein: CASSPGTSGMIGETQYF

D gene: TRBD2
V gene: TRBV7-8
clone size: .
J gene: TRBJ2-3
CDR3 DNA: TGTGCCAGCAGCTTAGCCCTAGCGGGGGCTGGCACAGATACGCAGTATTTT
CDR3 protein: CASSLALAGAGTDTQYF

D gene: TRBD2
V gene: TRBV19
clone size: .
J gene: TRBJ2-1
CDR3 DNA: TGTGCCAGTACGACTAGCGGGGACTACAATGAGCAGTTCTTC
CDR3 protein: CASTTSGDYNEQFF

D gene: .
V gene: TRBV9
clone size: .
J gene: TRBJ1-2
CDR3 DNA: TGTGCCAGCAGCGGGACAGATATTCTTAACTATGGCTACACCTTC
CDR3 protein: CASSGTDILNYGYTF

D gene: .
V gene: TRBV30
clone size: .
J gene: TRBJ1-2
CDR3 DNA: TGTGCCTTAAGGCCGGGGATTTCGTTTGGCTACACCTTC
CDR3 protein: CALRPGISFGYTF

D gene: .
V gene: TRBV10-1
clone size: .
J gene: TRBJ1-1
CDR3 DNA: TGCGCCACCCCGGAGTGGGACATGAACACTGAAGCTTTCTTT
CDR3 protein: CATPEWDMNTEAFF

D gene: .
V gene: TRBV28
clone size: .
J gene: TRBJ2-1
CDR3 DNA: TGTGCCAGCAGCCTGGGGGGACTTGGGAATGAGCAGTTCTTC
CDR3 protein: CASSLGGLGNEQFF

D gene: TRBD2
V gene: TRBV4-1
clone size: .
J gene: TRBJ2-5
CDR3 DNA: TGCGCCAGCAGCCAAGTCGAGGCTAGCGGACAAGAGACCCAGTACTTC
CDR3 protein: CASSQVEASGQETQYF

D gene: .
V gene: TRBV27
clone size: .
J gene: TRBJ1-6
CDR3 DNA: TGTGCCAGCTCTAACTCGGGTTCACCCCTCCACTTT
CDR3 protein: CASSNSGSPLHF

D gene: .
V gene: TRBV7-6
clone size: .
J gene: TRBJ1-1
CDR3 DNA: TGTGCCAGCAGCCCTTGGGGGGTCGACACTGAAGCTTTCTTT
CDR3 protein: CASSPWGVDTEAFF

D gene: TRBD1
V gene: TRBV9
clone size: .
J gene: TRBJ2-5
CDR3 DNA: TGTGCCAGCAGCGTAGAACAGGGGACCCAAGAGACCCAGTACTTC
CDR3 protein: CASSVEQGTQETQYF

D gene: TRBD1
V gene: TRBV12-5
clone size: .
J gene: TRBJ2-4
CDR3 DNA: TGTGCTAGTGGTTTGGTTCAGGGGGCGAGCAACATTCAGTACTTC
CDR3 protein: CASGLVQGASNIQYF

D gene: .
V gene: TRBV4-1
clone size: once
J gene: TRBJ2-7
CDR3 DNA: TGCGCCAGCAGGCCCGACGAGGGAAACTCCTACGAGCAGTACTTC
CDR3 protein: CASRPDEGNSYEQYF

D gene: .
V gene: TRBV14
clone size: .
J gene: TRBJ2-3
CDR3 DNA: TGTGCCAGCAGCCAAGAAAAGGAGATAAGCACAGATACGCAGTATTTT
CDR3 protein: CASSQEKEISTDTQYF

D gene: .
V gene: TRBV6-4
clone size: once
J gene: TRBJ2-1
CDR3 DNA: TGTGCCAGCAGTGACAGGGCGACGAGCTCCTACAATGAGCAGTTCTTC
CDR3 protein: CASSDRATSSYNEQFF